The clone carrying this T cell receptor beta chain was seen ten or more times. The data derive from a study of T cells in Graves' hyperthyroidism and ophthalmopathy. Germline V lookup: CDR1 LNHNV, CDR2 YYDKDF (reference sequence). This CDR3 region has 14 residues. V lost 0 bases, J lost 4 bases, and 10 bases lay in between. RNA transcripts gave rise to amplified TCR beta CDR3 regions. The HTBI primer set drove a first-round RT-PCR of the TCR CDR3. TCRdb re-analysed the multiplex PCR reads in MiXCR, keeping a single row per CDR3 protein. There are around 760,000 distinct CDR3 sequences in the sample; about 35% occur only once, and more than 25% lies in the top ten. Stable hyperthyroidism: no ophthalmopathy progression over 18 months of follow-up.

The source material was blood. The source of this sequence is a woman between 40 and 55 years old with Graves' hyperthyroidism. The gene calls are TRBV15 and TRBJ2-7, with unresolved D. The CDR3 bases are TGTGCCACCAGCAGAGACATCGGACCGTACGAGCAGTACTTC. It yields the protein CATSRDIGPYEQYF. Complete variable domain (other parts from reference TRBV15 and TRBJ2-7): DAMVIQNPRYQVTQFGKPVTLSCSQTLNHNVMYWYQQKSSQAPKLLFHYYDKDFNNEADTPDNFQSRRPNTSFCFLDIRSPGLGDTAMYLCATSRDIGPYEQYFGPGTRLTVT.